The 3 T cell receptor beta chains in this list originate from one sample, sequenced in a study of cytomegalovirus exposure and HLA in healthy donors. In the PCR, 60 Vbeta and 13 Jbeta primers were used. Sequencing used immunoSEQ multiplex PCR; TCRdb keeps in-frame clones, though not all of them. Of about 160,000 clones detected, over 70% appear once; the ten largest clones hold under 9%. Sequencing was performed on PBMCs. These receptors came from a woman aged 40 to 50 in good health and CMV-seropositive.

A few counts support this clone. This chain uses TRBV4-2 with TRBJ1-6; a weak D match, TRBD1 (6 bases). Between the trimmed V and J ends, which lost 0 bases and 5 bases, there was a span of 8 bases. Germline lookup yields CDR1 LGHNA and CDR2 YNFKEQ. This CDR3 region has 15 residues. DNA for the CDR3: TGTGCCAGCAGCCAAGATAACAGGGATAATTCACCCCTCCACTTT. Residues: CASSQDNRDNSPLHF.

The chain joins TRBV6-4 to TRBJ2-7, with D perhaps matching TRBD1 (6 bases). The CDR3 extends over 14 amino acids. V lost 6 bases, J lost 3 bases, and 15 bases lay in between. Germline CDR1 reads MRHNA; CDR2 reads SNTAGT. CDR3 DNA sequence: TGTGCCAGCAGGGCCACTATGACAGGCTACGAGCAGTACTTC. It is translated as CASRATMTGYEQYF.

The rearrangement uses TRBV6-5 and TRBJ1-6; 7 positions match TRBD1. The CDR3 is made up of 15 amino acids. In germline, CDR1 is MNHEY, CDR2 SVGAGI. Unmatched junction bases numbered 4, after V lost 2 bases and J lost 6 bases. The CDR3 nucleotides read TGTGCCAGCAGTTACAAGGGGGCGCGTAATTCACCCCTCCACTTT. This gives the protein CASSYKGARNSPLHF.